Shown below are 30 T cell receptor beta chains from a single sample sequenced in a study of tumor and adjacent non-tumor tissue in lung cancer. A modified ARM-PCR protocol with three rounds of nested PCR amplified TCRbeta. MiXCR was run by TCRdb on the multiplex PCR reads, yielding one entry per CDR3 protein. The sample consists of fewer than 120,000 distinct CDR3 sequences, approximately 80% of them appearing once. The template was RNA from unsorted bulk tissue. The material sequenced was lung tumor tissue. Receptor source: a man aged 65 to 85 with non-small cell lung cancer.

Note on this clonotype: One junction end disagrees with the germline gene, perhaps due to a read error. This chain joins TRBV6-2 or TRBV6-3 and TRBJ1-5, with D perhaps matching TRBD1 (5 bases). The V gene's germline CDR1 is MNHEY and CDR2 SVGEGT. This CDR3 has 13 residues. The CDR3 sequence is CDSSSQGNQPQHF. CDR3 DNA: TGTGACAGCAGCTCTCAGGGCAATCAGCCCCAACATTTT.

This clonotype was seen repeatedly, ten times or more. The chain has TRBV10-2 and TRBJ1-2, with 8 bases fitting TRBD1. V lost 6 bases to trimming and J lost 8 bases; unmatched junction nucleotides: 8. Germline CDR1 and CDR2: WSHSY and SAAADI. The CDR3 is made up of 13 amino acids. In DNA form, the CDR3 reads TGCGCCAGCAGCCAGGACAGGGATCGAGGCTACACCTTC. This codes for CASSQDRDRGYTF.

A remark on this clonotype: The junction departs from the called germline gene at one end, perhaps through a read error. The chain recombines TRBV29-1 with TRBJ2-3; no reliable D call. Germline CDR1 SQVTM, CDR2 ANQGSEA. CDR3 size: 13 residues. The CDR3 DNA sequence: TGCAGCGTTACTGGGCAGAGCACAGATACGCTGTATTTT. It translates to CSVTGQSTDTLYF.

This clonotype was seen only once. The germline gene is not matched at one end of the junction; a read error may be the cause. The chain is built from TRBV11-2 and TRBJ2-2; 7 positions agree with TRBD1. Germline assignment: CDR1 SGHAT and CDR2 FQNNGV. The CDR3 covers 16 residues. The CDR3: CASSSGGTGVAGELFF. The CDR3 DNA reads as TGTGCAAGCAGCTCTGGGGGCACAGGGGTTGCCGGGGAGCTGTTTTTT.

Of note for this clonotype: A junction boundary mismatches the germline segment, possibly from a read error. The chain recombines TRBV20-1 with TRBJ2-5; D not certain. The CDR3 is 13 amino acids. CDR1 and CDR2 from the germline V gene are DFQATT and SNEGSKA (reference sequence). The CDR3 bases are TGCAGTGATATAGGGCGGTTAGAAGAAACCCAGTGCTTC. Translating gives CSDIGRLEETQCF.

This clonotype was seen a few times. Possible read error: a much larger clone is one base away. This chain links TRBV14 with TRBJ2-6, with D tentatively TRBD1 or TRBD2 (5 bases each). Germline V gene sequence: CDR1 SGHDN, CDR2 FVKESK. The CDR3 is 14 residues long. CDR3 in DNA: TGTGCCAGCGGGAGAAACTCTGGGGCCAAGGTCCTGACTTTC. As protein: CASGRNSGAKVLTF. Filled out from reference TRBV14 and TRBJ2-6, the complete variable domain reads EAGVTQFPSHSVIEKGQTVTLRCDPISGHDNLYWYRRVMGKEIKFLLHFVKESKQDESGMPNNRFLAERTGGTYSTLKVQPAELEDSGVYFCASGRNSGAKVLTFGAGSRLTVL.

The rearrangement joins TRBV4-1 to TRBJ2-7; D unresolved. Germline CDR1 and CDR2: MGHRA and YSYEKL. V was clipped by 0 bases and J by 2 bases, with 11 bases between them. The length of the CDR3 is 15 residues. The CDR3 DNA follows: TGCGCCAGCAGCCAAGATGGGATCTTTGCCTACGAGCAGTACTTC. Translation gives CASSQDGIFAYEQYF.

This clonotype was seen just once. A read error may account for a junction end that differs from germline. The rearrangement uses TRBV20-1 and TRBJ1-4, with a weak D call TRBD1 (5 bases). This CDR3 has 14 residues. The germline CDR1 and CDR2 sequences are DFQATT and SNEGSKA (reference sequence). The CDR3, as DNA: TGCAGTGCTAGAGATCAGGGTACCTTGGAAAAATTGTTTTTT. Encoded protein: CSARDQGTLEKLFF.

In its sample, this clonotype was seen a few times. The chain is built from TRBV20-1 and TRBJ2-1; D not resolved. This CDR3 region has 14 residues. The V end was cut by 1 base, the J end by 4 bases, with 11 bases between. Germline CDR1 is DFQATT and CDR2 is SNEGSKA (reference sequence). The CDR3 DNA sequence: TGCAGTGCTAGAGTTGGCGGTATGTACAATGAGCAGTTCTTC. It specifies CSARVGGMYNEQFF.

A remark on this clonotype: The junction shows a germline mismatch at one end, possibly a read error. This sequence joins TRBV19 and TRBJ1-1; perhaps TRBD1 as D (6 bases). CDR1 is LNHDA, CDR2 SQIVND, per germline (reference sequence). CDR3 size: 16 residues. The CDR3 loop reads CDSSMIWGARHTEAFF. In nucleotides, the CDR3 is TGTGACAGTAGTATGATCTGGGGGGCGCGCCACACTGAAGCTTTCTTT.

About this clonotype itself: The CDR3 ends on some other residue instead of the conserved phenylalanine or tryptophan, so this is likely a read error. The DNA is omitted, as the CDR3 cannot be located on it reliably, and the CDR3 follows TCRdb's listing. The CDR3 loop reads CSVKLYDNGVDNEQSI. This chain joins TRBV29-1 and TRBJ2-1. CDR1 is SQVTM and CDR2 is ANQGSEA in the germline V gene. The CDR3 is 16 amino acids in total, end residues counted.

As for this clonotype: One end of the junction varies from germline; a read error may be responsible. The rearrangement uses TRBV11-2 and TRBJ2-2; D gene uncertain. Germline assignment: CDR1 SGHAT and CDR2 FQNNGV. The CDR3 has 14 residues. For the CDR3, the DNA is TGTGCCAGCAGCCTAGATTGTCAGTCCGGGGAGCTGTTTTTT. Protein sequence: CASSLDCQSGELFF.

In regard to this clonotype: The CDR3 does not close with the conserved phenylalanine or tryptophan, likely indicating a read error. CDR3: CAVGRILAGSHEQYL. DNA of the CDR3: TGTGCCGTCGGAAGGATACTAGCAGGTTCTCACGAGCAGTACTTA. The rearrangement joins TRBV6-5 to TRBJ2-7, with D possibly matching TRBD2 (6 bases). The CDR3 extends over 15 amino acids. Germline V lookup: CDR1 MNHEY, CDR2 SVGAGI. The germline V and J ends were trimmed by 11 bases and 5 bases, with 25 bases remaining between them.

Points on this clonotype: Since a much larger clone is just one base distant, this may be a read error. The CDR3 does not end in the conserved phenylalanine or tryptophan, so this is likely a read error. This chain connects TRBV5-1 to TRBJ1-6; D not certain. The CDR3 is made up of 14 amino acids. Germline values: CDR1 SGHRS, CDR2 YFSETQ. Trimming pared 3 bases from V and 10 bases from J, leaving 14 bases between. CDR3 bases: TGCGCCAGCAGCTCGGACGGGCGAGGCTCACCCCTCCACTTA. Protein sequence: CASSSDGRGSPLHL.

About this clonotype itself: A much larger clone differs from this one at a single base, so this may be a read error. The genes are TRBV30 and TRBJ1-1; possibly TRBD1 for D (5 bases). Germline V CDR1 and CDR2: GTSNPN, SVGIG (reference sequence). The CDR3 is made up of 14 amino acids. CDR3: CAWSGGTENSEAFF. The CDR3 nucleotides are TGTGCCTGGAGTGGAGGGACGGAGAACAGTGAAGCTTTCTTT.

As regards this clonotype: This sequence may be a read error, since a much larger clone differs from it by one base. The chain is built from TRBV28 and TRBJ1-6, with a tentative D call TRBD1 (5 bases). The germline V gene has CDR1 MDHEN and CDR2 SYDVKM. Trimming stripped 5 bases from V and 4 bases from J, with 15 bases between. The CDR3 runs to 16 residues. The CDR3 loop reads CASSVGGAGYNSPLHF. CDR3 DNA: TGTGCCAGCAGTGTTGGTGGGGCGGGTTATAATTCACCCCTCCACTTT.

The V and J genes are TRBV29-1 and TRBJ1-2; D unclear. Germline lookup yields CDR1 SQVTM and CDR2 ANQGSEA. Trimming took 5 bases from V and 4 from J, leaving 14 bases between them. This CDR3 region has 13 residues. Here the CDR3 DNA reads TGCAGCGTTCTCCGGACGAGGGCCTATGGCTACACCTTC. This encodes CSVLRTRAYGYTF.

A remark on this clonotype: The junction departs from germline at one end; a sequencing error may be responsible. The chain couples TRBV4-3 to TRBJ2-1, with 8 bases lining up with TRBD2. The length of the CDR3 is 17 residues. CDR1 and CDR2 (germline): LGHNA, YSLEER. The CDR3 region has the DNA TGCGCTAGCAGCCAAGGCCCAGCGGGAGCTAAATACAATGAGAAGTTCTTC. Translating it yields CASSQGPAGAKYNEKFF.

With regard to this clonotype: The junction differs from germline at one of its ends, possibly a read error. This chain joins TRBV11-2 and TRBJ2-1; D is perhaps TRBD2 (5 bases). CDR3 length: 13 amino acids. Germline assignment: CDR1 SGHAT and CDR2 FQNNGV. The CDR3 loop is CVSGTFERDEHFF. For the CDR3, the DNA is TGTGTCAGCGGAACTTTCGAGAGGGATGAGCACTTCTTC.

There are a few counts of this clonotype. One end of the junction fails to match germline, which may point to a read error. This rearrangement joins TRBV20-1 to TRBJ2-5; D is ambiguous. The CDR3 is 11 amino acids. CDR1 is DFQATT, CDR2 SNEGSKA, per germline (reference sequence). This CDR3 is CSASDQETQYF. Here the CDR3 DNA reads TGCAGTGCTAGTGATCAAGAGACTCAGTACTTC.

About this clonotype itself: The junction departs from germline at one end; a sequencing error may be responsible. This sequence joins TRBV20-1 and TRBJ2-7; D tentatively reads TRBD1 or TRBD2 (7 bases each). CDR1 is DFQATT, CDR2 SNEGSKA, per germline (reference sequence). The CDR3 is made up of 13 amino acids. CDR3 region: CSVYLGGGGEQYF. CDR3 nucleotides: TGCAGTGTTTACCTAGGGGGCGGGGGCGAGCAATACTTC.

For this clonotype: Mismatch with germline at one junction end may stem from a read error. The CDR3 region is CTSSSLTYNEQFF. CDR3 nucleotide sequence: TGTACCAGCAGTTCACTGACTTACAATGAGCAGTTCTTC. The V and J genes are TRBV11-3 and TRBJ2-1; the D is unclear. Germline CDR1 reads SGHNT; CDR2 reads YENEEA. CDR3 size: 13 residues.

This clonotype appeared once. The chain is built from TRBV7-8 and TRBJ2-7, with D perhaps TRBD1 or TRBD2 (5 bases each). The CDR3 contains 16 residues. Looked up from germline, CDR1 is SGHVS and CDR2 is FQNEAQ. The chain's CDR3 is CTSGTSGTAKGYEQYV. As DNA, the CDR3 is TGTACCAGCGGTACCTCCGGGACGGCGAAGGGGTACGAGCAGTACGTC.

As regards this clonotype: Mismatch with germline at one junction end may stem from a read error. The chain links TRBV20-1 to TRBJ2-5; 9 bases match TRBD2. Germline V lookup: CDR1 DFQATT, CDR2 SNEGSKA (reference sequence). The CDR3 runs 15 residues. The CDR3 DNA is TGTAGTCCTGGGCGTAGCGGGGGTTTGGAAGAGACCCAGTACTTC. It specifies CSPGRSGGLEETQYF.

Concerning this clonotype itself: A read error is possible here, since a much larger clone lies one base away. The chain employs TRBV28 and TRBJ2-5; no clear D. The V gene's germline CDR1 is MDHEN and CDR2 SYDVKM. V lost 9 bases to trimming and J lost 2 bases, with 16 bases between them. The CDR3 runs to 14 residues. For the CDR3, the DNA is TGTGCCAGAAGTCCCCGCCGGATTCAAGAGACCCAGTACTTC. Its translation: CARSPRRIQETQYF.

This clonotype has only a few counts. Just one base apart from a much larger clone, this may be a read error. V usage is TRBV6-1 and J usage is TRBJ2-1, with TRBD2 matching over 7 bases. The CDR3 sequence is 14 residues long. Germline values: CDR1 MNHNS, CDR2 SASEGT. This chain's CDR3 is CASTGGSSYNGQFF. CDR3 nucleotides: TGTGCCAGCACGGGGGGAAGCTCCTACAATGGGCAGTTCTTC.

Points on this clonotype: A much larger clone is a single base away; this may be a read error. CDR3 protein: CASSPLRVRGDYGYTF. CDR3 nucleotide sequence: TGTGCCAGCAGTCCACTAAGGGTGCGGGGCGACTATGGCTACACCTTC. This chain joins TRBV7-9 and TRBJ1-2; tentatively, D is TRBD1 (5 bases). Trimming removed 6 bases from V and 3 bases from J, with 20 bases in between. Germline CDR1 SEHNR, CDR2 FQNEAQ (reference sequence). The CDR3 loop spans 16 amino acids.

This chain connects TRBV6-5 to TRBJ2-6, with D perhaps given as TRBD1 or TRBD2 (5 bases each). CDR3 length equals 18 residues. From germline, CDR1 is MNHEY and CDR2 SVGAGI. Trimming pared 6 bases from V and 15 bases from J, leaving 33 bases between. CDR3 DNA sequence: TGTGCCAGCAGCCAACATGGGGGAGCCGGCTCTGGGGCCAACTCCCTGACTTTC. It yields the protein CASSQHGGAGSGANSLTF.

Note on this clonotype: A read error may produce the germline difference seen at one junction end. CDR3 in amino acids: CRGRDAGKLFF. CDR3 DNA sequence: TGCAGAGGACGCGACGCCGGGAAGCTGTTTTTT. The rearrangement joins TRBV29-1 to TRBJ2-2; maybe TRBD2 (5 bases). This CDR3 is built from 11 residues. CDR1 is SQVTM and CDR2 is ANQGSEA in the germline V gene.

In DNA, the CDR3 is TGCGCCAGCAGTGCCCCGGGACAGGCCTGGGGGGAGTACTTC. It translates to CASSAPGQAWGEYF. The chain carries TRBV10-1 and TRBJ2-7; 8 nucleotides line up with TRBD1. CDR3 size: 14 residues. Looked up from germline, CDR1 is WNHNN and CDR2 is SYGVQD (reference sequence). Trimming at V came to 4 bases and at J to 11 bases, leaving 13 bases not matched to a gene.